Sequencing of this TCR beta chain was carried out in a study of blood T cell repertoires in COVID-19 (dated by TCRdb to 2018 to 2020). For the study in its entirety: Collaborator samples came from the United States, Italy and Spain and covered acute and convalescent phases of COVID-19. The sample metadata nearly always contained a de-identified subject ID, COVID-19 status, age in years and sex. The material from the prospective study consisted of cDNA or gDNA derived from T cells, B-cell-depleted T cells, or PBMCs. Where HLA class I and class II types were available, the types were taken from metadata supplied by the sample provider, not from assay-based typing. A freely available public database, intended as a resource for researchers studying the immune response to SARS-CoV-2, is where the repertoires were released. Deeply sampled blood TCRbeta repertoires from subjects exposed to, actively infected with, or recovered from COVID-19 were included in the dataset. Samples were obtained from the ongoing ImmuneRACE study (first 160 participants) and from 950 to 1,500 subjects provided by 6 global collaborators.

Participants in the prospective study were enrolled through a virtual design, were aged roughly 18 to 100 years, and lived in roughly 24 United States geographic areas. In the prospective study, cohorts were assigned on the basis of participant-reported clinical history obtained from a screening survey and a study questionnaire. In the prospective study, mobile phlebotomists collected whole blood, serum and a nasopharyngeal or oropharyngeal swab from each participant. Over an approximately 2-month period, participants in the prospective study had the option of providing additional blood draws and questionnaires. Prospective study blood samples were shipped either frozen or at room temperature before DNA extraction. The study at large found these results: How much clinical and demographic metadata was included differed by source and by participant, and the metadata was provided uncurated.

V was cut back by 0 bases and J by 0 bases, leaving a gap of 10 bases between them. Taken from cysteine to phenylalanine, the CDR3 has 15 residues. Here the CDR3 DNA is all that survives: 45 bases in frame from base 1. From the germline V gene, CDR1 is SGDLS and CDR2 is YYNGEE. On this clone: Its target antigen remains unknown. One base away there is no much larger clone; base qualities are not given.

TCRbeta CDR3 regions were amplified from genomic DNA using the immunoSEQ Assay, a bias-controlled multiplex PCR. From the authors' description of their analysis: Within the assay, amplification of reference gene primers was used to estimate how many nucleated cells each sample contained. To quantify the absolute abundance of each unique TCRbeta CDR3 rearrangement, sequence reads were collapsed and filtered. Productive Simpson clonality was computed per sample as the square root of Simpson's diversity index over productive rearrangements. TCRdb limited this immuneACCESS table to in-frame rearrangements with V and J called. A share of clones is missing; checked studies link under half to unresolved V genes, and the rest is unexplained. The V and J calls and clone size are taken from that table; D and trimming were inferred from the DNA. The sample table lists about 270,000 clones, 90% of them with a count of one. 4.1% of the sample belongs to the ten largest clones.

Material for sequencing was PBMCs or T cells enriched from blood (not recorded which). The TCR comes from a woman under 40 with acute COVID-19. The V gene is TRBV9 and the J gene is TRBJ2-7; the D segment could be TRBD1, given 5 matching bases. CDR3 sequence: CASSVVPDNSYEQYF. The DNA sequence is as follows: TGTGCCAGCAGCGTAGTCCCGGACAACTCCTACGAGCAGTACTTC.